This T cell receptor (beta chain) was recorded in a study of cytomegalovirus exposure and HLA in healthy donors. PCR primers comprised 60 Vbeta and 13 Jbeta primers. Measured with immunoSEQ multiplex PCR; TCRdb has only the in-frame clones, and not every one. The repertoire consists of 200,000 or so clones, with roughly 80% occurring once and the leading ten covering over 2%. V was pared by 7 bases and J by 8 bases, with 18 bases between. Germline loops: CDR1 SEHNR, CDR2 FQNEAQ (reference sequence). This CDR3 region has 15 residues. The receptor's source is a woman aged 25-40 years in good health and CMV-seropositive. The gene calls are TRBV7-9 and TRBJ1-6, with a weak D call TRBD1 (5 bases). The sequencing input was PBMCs. CDR3 bases: TGTGCCAGCAACCGAGCAGGGCAGAGAGATTCACCCCTCCACTTT. This sequence encodes CASNRAGQRDSPLHF.